Listed here are 5 T cell receptor beta chains from one sample, sequenced in a study of blood T cell repertoires in COVID-19. Clones were sequenced by immunoSEQ multiplex PCR, and TCRdb holds only the in-frame ones, with some missing. Counted here are around 100,000 clones, roughly 87% occurring once; the ten biggest clones make up about 6.3%. The sequencing input was peripheral blood. These receptors all come from a woman aged 60-75 years with acute or convalescent COVID-19.

The V call is TRBV6-4, the J call TRBJ2-5; 11 bases line up with TRBD2. V lost 3 bases, J lost 2 bases, and 2 bases stayed unmatched. Germline V gene sequence: CDR1 MRHNA, CDR2 SNTAGT. The CDR3 is 15 residues long. CDR3 nucleotides: TGTGCCAGCAGTGAATTAGCGGGAGGGCAAGAGACCCAGTACTTC. As protein: CASSELAGGQETQYF.

The sample holds a few counts of this clone. CDR3 protein: CASSVDRDMSRNTIYF. For the CDR3, the DNA is TGTGCCAGCAGCGTAGACAGGGATATGTCGCGGAACACCATATATTTT. The chain has TRBV9 and TRBJ1-3; maybe TRBD1 (6 bases). The CDR3 extends over 16 amino acids. The germline V gene encodes CDR1 SGDLS and CDR2 YYNGEE. The V end lost 0 bases, the J end lost 7 bases, and 17 bases lay between the germline ends.

This rearrangement joins TRBV4-1 to TRBJ2-3; TRBD2 is a possible D gene (6 bases). CDR1 MGHRA and CDR2 YSYEKL come from the germline V gene. The V end was cut by 0 bases, the J end by 3 bases, with 16 bases between. There are 17 residues in the CDR3. The CDR3 nucleotides read TGCGCCAGCAGCCAAGATCACGTTGCGGGAAGAACAGATACGCAGTATTTT. Encoded protein: CASSQDHVAGRTDTQYF.

V usage is TRBV2 and J usage is TRBJ2-1, with 14 positions matching TRBD2. With V trimmed by 6 bases and J by 8 bases, 6 bases remained unmatched. The CDR3 contains 15 residues. The germline V gene encodes CDR1 SNHLY and CDR2 FYNNEI. The CDR3 loop reads CASSAGLAGVDEQFF. For the CDR3, the DNA is TGTGCCAGCAGCGCGGGACTAGCGGGGGTCGATGAGCAGTTCTTC.

The chain uses TRBV5-1 and TRBJ2-5; no definite D call. Germline V gene sequence: CDR1 SGHRS, CDR2 YFSETQ. The CDR3 sequence is 15 residues long. Trimming took off 2 bases at V and 1 base at J, with 12 bases between the two ends. In DNA form, the CDR3 reads TGCGCCAGCAGCTTAATGTACAGCTCCCAAGAGACCCAGTACTTC. Amino acids: CASSLMYSSQETQYF. The variable domain in full, completed from reference TRBV5-1 and TRBJ2-5, reads KAGVTQTPRYLIKTRGQQVTLSCSPISGHRSVSWYQQTPGQGLQFLFEYFSETQRNKGNFPGRFSGRQFSNSRSEMNVSTLELGDSALYLCASSLMYSSQETQYFGPGTRLLVL.